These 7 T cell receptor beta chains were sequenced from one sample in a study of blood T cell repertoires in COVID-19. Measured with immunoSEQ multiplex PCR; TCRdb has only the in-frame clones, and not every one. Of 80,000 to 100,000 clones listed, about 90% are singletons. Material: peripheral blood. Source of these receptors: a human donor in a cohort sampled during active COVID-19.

The CDR3 reads CASSLLAGYEQYF. The CDR3 coding sequence is TGTGCCAGCAGCCTACTAGCGGGGTACGAGCAGTACTTC. The chain has TRBV3-1 (or the pseudogene TRBV3-2) and TRBJ2-7; 10 bases agree with TRBD2. With V trimmed by 4 bases and J by 4 bases, 1 base remained unmatched. From germline, CDR1 is LGHDT and CDR2 YNNKEL (reference sequence). This CDR3 has 13 amino acids.

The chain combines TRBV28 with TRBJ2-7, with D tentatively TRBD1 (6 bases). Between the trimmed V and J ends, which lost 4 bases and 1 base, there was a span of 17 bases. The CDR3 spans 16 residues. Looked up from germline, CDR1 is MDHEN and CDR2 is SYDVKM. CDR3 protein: CASSSLDSALSYEQYF. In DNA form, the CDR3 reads TGTGCCAGCAGTTCCCTGGACAGCGCCCTTTCCTACGAGCAGTACTTC.

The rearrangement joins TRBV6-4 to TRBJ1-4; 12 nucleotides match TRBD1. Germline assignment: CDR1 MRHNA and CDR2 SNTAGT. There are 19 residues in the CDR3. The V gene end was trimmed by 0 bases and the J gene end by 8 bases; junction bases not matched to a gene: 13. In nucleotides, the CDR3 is TGTGCCAGCAGTGACTCAAGGCGGGACAGGGGGCGGAAAGGAGAAAAACTGTTTTTT. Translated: CASSDSRRDRGRKGEKLFF.

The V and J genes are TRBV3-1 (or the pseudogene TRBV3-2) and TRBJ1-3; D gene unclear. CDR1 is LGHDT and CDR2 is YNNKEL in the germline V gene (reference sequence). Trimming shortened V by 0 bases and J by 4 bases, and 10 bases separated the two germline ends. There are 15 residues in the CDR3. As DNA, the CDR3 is TGTGCCAGCAGCCAAGACGGAGTGGTGGGAAACACCATATATTTT. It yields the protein CASSQDGVVGNTIYF.

The CDR3 sequence: CASNLGGSGEQYF. For the CDR3, the DNA is TGCGCCAGCAACCTGGGAGGGTCAGGCGAGCAGTACTTC. The V gene is TRBV5-1, the J gene TRBJ2-7, with TRBD2 identical over 7 bases. After removal of 6 bases from V and 6 bases from J, the junction contained 9 bases not matched to a gene. This CDR3 region has 13 residues. The germline V gene has CDR1 SGHRS and CDR2 YFSETQ. Full variable domain (remainder filled in from reference TRBV5-1 and TRBJ2-7): KAGVTQTPRYLIKTRGQQVTLSCSPISGHRSVSWYQQTPGQGLQFLFEYFSETQRNKGNFPGRFSGRQFSNSRSEMNVSTLELGDSALYLCASNLGGSGEQYFGPGTRLTVT.

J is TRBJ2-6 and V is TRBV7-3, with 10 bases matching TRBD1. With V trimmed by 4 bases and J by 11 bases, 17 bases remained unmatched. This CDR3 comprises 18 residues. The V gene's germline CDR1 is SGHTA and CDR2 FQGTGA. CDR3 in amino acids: CASSSFGSPGQGYDVLTF. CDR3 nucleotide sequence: TGTGCCAGCAGCTCATTCGGGTCCCCGGGACAGGGGTACGACGTCCTGACTTTC.

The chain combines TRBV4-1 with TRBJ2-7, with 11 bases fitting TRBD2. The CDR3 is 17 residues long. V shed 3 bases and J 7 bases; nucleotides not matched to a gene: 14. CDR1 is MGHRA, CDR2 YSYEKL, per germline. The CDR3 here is CASSQRELAGVLPEQYF. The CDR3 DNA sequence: TGCGCCAGCAGCCAGAGGGAACTAGCGGGAGTTCTACCAGAGCAGTACTTC.